One and the same sample provided the 15 T cell receptor beta chains below, sequenced in a study of blood T cell repertoires in COVID-19. Method: immunoSEQ multiplex PCR; TCRdb's copy keeps in-frame clones and lacks some. This table holds roughly 50,000 clones, over 80% found once. The sequenced material came from peripheral blood. Receptors originate from a woman aged 55 to 70 with active or convalescent COVID-19.

This chain connects TRBV7-3 to TRBJ2-3, with a possible D match to TRBD2 (7 bases). The V end was cut by 1 base, the J end by 2 bases, with 10 bases between. Germline CDR1 is SGHTA and CDR2 is FQGTGA. The CDR3 totals 15 residues. In DNA form, the CDR3 reads TGTGCCAGCAGCTTAAGCGGGGGCATCACAGATACGCAGTATTTT. Translating gives CASSLSGGITDTQYF. The full variable domain, its missing parts supplied by reference TRBV7-3 and TRBJ2-3, is GAGVSQTPSNKVTEKGKYVELRCDPISGHTALYWYRQSLGQGPEFLIYFQGTGAADDSGLPNDRFFAVRPEGSVSTLKIQRTERGDSAVYLCASSLSGGITDTQYFGPGTRLTVL.

The chain couples TRBV7-9 to TRBJ2-5; 7 bases map to TRBD1. Trimming at V came to 0 bases and at J to 5 bases, leaving 0 bases not matched to a gene. The CDR3 length is 13 residues. Germline CDR1 and CDR2: SEHNR and FQNEAQ (reference sequence). The chain's CDR3 is CASSLAGGETQYF. DNA for the CDR3: TGTGCCAGCAGCTTAGCAGGGGGCGAGACCCAGTACTTC. The variable domain in full, completed from reference TRBV7-9 and TRBJ2-5, reads DTGVSQNPRHKITKRGQNVTFRCDPISEHNRLYWYRQTLGQGPEFLTYFQNEAQLEKSRLLSDRFSAERPKGSFSTLEIQRTEQGDSAMYLCASSLAGGETQYFGPGTRLLVL.

The V call is TRBV9, the J call TRBJ2-2; TRBD1 matches at 7 bases. The germline V gene has CDR1 SGDLS and CDR2 YYNGEE. J gave up 0 bases and V 5 bases, and 1 base lay outside the gene matches. This CDR3 region has 14 residues. The CDR3 sequence: CASRGQTNTGELFF. DNA of the CDR3: TGTGCCAGCAGGGGACAGACGAACACCGGGGAGCTGTTTTTT.

The chain recombines TRBV30 with TRBJ2-7, with 10 bases aligning to TRBD1. The CDR3 runs to 15 residues. V was clipped by 4 bases and J by 3 bases; unmatched bases: 9. Germline assignment: CDR1 GTSNPN and CDR2 SVGIG (reference sequence). The CDR3, as DNA: TGTGCCTGGACCCCTACGGACAGGGGGGACTACGAGCAGTACTTC. This sequence encodes CAWTPTDRGDYEQYF.

The genes are TRBV18 and TRBJ2-2, with unresolved D. This CDR3 is 15 amino acids long. Germline values: CDR1 KGHSH, CDR2 LQKENI. Trimming left V 3 bases short and J 3 bases short, with 11 bases between. The CDR3 reads CASSPVDTHTGELFF. In DNA, the CDR3 is TGTGCCAGCTCACCGGTCGACACCCACACCGGGGAGCTGTTTTTT.

The rearrangement links TRBV30 to TRBJ2-3, with 8 bases aligning to TRBD2. The CDR3 is made up of 17 amino acids. J lost 5 bases, V lost 2 bases, and 15 bases had no gene match. Germline lookup yields CDR1 GTSNPN and CDR2 SVGIG (reference sequence). CDR3 in DNA: TGTGCCTGGAGTAGGGGGTTGGGCGGGAGGTTGAAAGATACGCAGTATTTT. It is translated as CAWSRGLGGRLKDTQYF. The full variable domain, completed using reference TRBV30 and TRBJ2-3, is SQTIHQWPATLVQPVGSPLSLECTVEGTSNPNLYWYRQAAGRGLQLLFYSVGIGQISSEVPQNLSASRPQDRQFILSSKKLLLSDSGFYLCAWSRGLGGRLKDTQYFGPGTRLTVL.

This rearrangement joins TRBV28 to TRBJ2-1; TRBD1 is a possible D gene (6 bases). Germline CDR1 and CDR2: MDHEN and SYDVKM. V lost 6 bases and J lost 3, with 21 bases in between. The CDR3 spans 17 residues. The CDR3 DNA follows: TGTGCCAGCAGGTCAGAGGCCCTGGGGGCCCTCTACAATGAGCAGTTCTTC. Protein sequence: CASRSEALGALYNEQFF.

The V and J genes are TRBV4-1 and TRBJ2-1; D unresolved. V shed 4 bases and J shed 0 bases, with 13 bases lying between them. This CDR3 is 16 amino acids long. Per germline, CDR1 MGHRA and CDR2 YSYEKL. Written as DNA, the CDR3 is TGCGCCAGCAGCCCCCAGCCCGGCGGCTCCTACAATGAGCAGTTCTTC. Protein: CASSPQPGGSYNEQFF.

The chain couples TRBV11-2 to TRBJ1-2; no clear D. This CDR3 is built from 12 residues. The V gene lost 1 base and the J gene lost 9 bases, with 9 bases spanning the gap. CDR1 and CDR2 from the germline V gene are SGHAT and FQNNGV. The CDR3 DNA sequence: TGTGCCAGCAGCTTAGGGGGAGGGAGCTACACCTTC. Residues: CASSLGGGSYTF.

The J gene is TRBJ2-6, the V gene TRBV6-2 or TRBV6-3; maybe TRBD2 (5 bases). V was pared by 4 bases and J by 0 bases, with 19 bases between. The CDR3 covers 19 residues. In germline, CDR1 is MNHEY, CDR2 SVGEGT. The CDR3 DNA reads as TGTGCCAGCAGTTCGTTTCCCGGACTTACAGACTCTGGGGCCAACGTCCTGACTTTC. It is translated as CASSSFPGLTDSGANVLTF.

The V gene is TRBV6-5, the J gene TRBJ1-5; 11 bases are shared with TRBD1. Germline V gene sequence: CDR1 MNHEY, CDR2 SVGAGI. Germline trimming cut 6 bases from V and 5 bases from J; bases unmatched to any gene: 6. This CDR3 has 15 residues. The CDR3 sequence: CASSRTGGGYQPQHF. CDR3 in DNA: TGTGCCAGCAGCCGGACAGGGGGCGGCTATCAGCCCCAGCATTTT.

The J gene is TRBJ2-1, the V gene TRBV15; TRBD2 agrees at 11 bases. With V trimmed by 1 base and J by 0 bases, 8 bases remained unmatched. Germline V lookup: CDR1 LNHNV, CDR2 YYDKDF (reference sequence). The CDR3 is made up of 19 amino acids. Here the CDR3 reads CATSRVASGRRSSYNEQFF. The CDR3 DNA reads TGTGCCACCAGCAGAGTCGCTAGCGGGAGGCGAAGCTCCTACAATGAGCAGTTCTTC. Combining the CDR3 with reference TRBV15 and TRBJ2-1 gives the whole variable domain DAMVIQNPRYQVTQFGKPVTLSCSQTLNHNVMYWYQQKSSQAPKLLFHYYDKDFNNEADTPDNFQSRRPNTSFCFLDIRSPGLGDTAMYLCATSRVASGRRSSYNEQFFGPGTRLTVL.

The J gene is TRBJ2-2, the V gene TRBV30; 13 bases fit TRBD2. This CDR3 has 17 amino acids. Per the germline V gene, CDR1 is GTSNPN and CDR2 is SVGIG (reference sequence). V dropped 3 bases and J dropped 3; count of bases not matched to a gene: 7. The CDR3 DNA follows: TGTGCCTGGAGCCGCCCGGGACTAGCGGGATACACCGGGGAGCTGTTTTTT. Translating gives CAWSRPGLAGYTGELFF. The complete variable domain, with remaining parts taken from reference TRBV30 and TRBJ2-2, reads SQTIHQWPATLVQPVGSPLSLECTVEGTSNPNLYWYRQAAGRGLQLLFYSVGIGQISSEVPQNLSASRPQDRQFILSSKKLLLSDSGFYLCAWSRPGLAGYTGELFFGEGSRLTVL.

This chain connects TRBV29-1 to TRBJ2-7, with 8 bases fitting TRBD2. The germline V gene encodes CDR1 SQVTM and CDR2 ANQGSEA. V shed 5 bases, J shed 6 bases, and the junction held 6 bases outside the gene matches. The CDR3 has 12 residues. CDR3 sequence: CSVLRTSSEQYF. CDR3 DNA: TGCAGCGTTCTGAGGACTAGCTCCGAGCAGTACTTC.

The CDR3 bases are TGTGCCAGCCACCGGGGAGGGAATGAGCAGTTCTTC. Amino acid sequence: CASHRGGNEQFF. V usage is TRBV12-3 or TRBV12-4 and J usage is TRBJ2-1, with 7 bases fitting TRBD2. The CDR3 spans 12 residues. J lost 7 bases, V lost 8 bases, and 5 bases had no gene match.